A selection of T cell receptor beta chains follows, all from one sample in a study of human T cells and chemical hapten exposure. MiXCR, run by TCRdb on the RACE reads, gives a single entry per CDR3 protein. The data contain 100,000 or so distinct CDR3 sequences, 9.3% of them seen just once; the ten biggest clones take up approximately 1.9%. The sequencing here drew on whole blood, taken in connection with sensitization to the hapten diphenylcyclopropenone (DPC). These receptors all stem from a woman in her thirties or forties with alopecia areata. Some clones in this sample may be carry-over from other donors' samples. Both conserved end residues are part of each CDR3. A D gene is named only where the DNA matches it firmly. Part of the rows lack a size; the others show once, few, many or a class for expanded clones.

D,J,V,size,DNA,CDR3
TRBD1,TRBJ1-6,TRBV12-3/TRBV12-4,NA,TGTGCCATCACGGGACAGCAGAATTCACCCCTCCACTTT,CAITGQQNSPLHF
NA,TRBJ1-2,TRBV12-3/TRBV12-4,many,TGTGCCAGCAGGGGTGACGGGTTCTATGGCTACACCTTC,CASRGDGFYGYTF
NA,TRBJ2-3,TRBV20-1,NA,TGCAGTGCTAGAGCCACGGGAGCAGATTCTAGCACAGATACGCAGTATTTT,CSARATGADSSTDTQYF
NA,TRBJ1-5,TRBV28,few,TGTGCCAGCAGTTTCCAAACGGGGACCCAGCCCCAGCATTTT,CASSFQTGTQPQHF
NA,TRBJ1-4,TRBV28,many,TGTGCCATCTTAATAGATGAAAAACTGTTTTTT,CAILIDEKLFF
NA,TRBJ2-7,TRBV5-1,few,TGCGCCAGCAAGCCCGAAGGCTACGAGCAGTACTTC,CASKPEGYEQYF
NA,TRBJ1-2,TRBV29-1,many,TGCAGCGTTGCGGCCGGCAGCGGTAACTATGGCTACACCTTC,CSVAAGSGNYGYTF
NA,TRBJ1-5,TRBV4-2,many,TGTGCCAGCAGCCAAGATCAGGCAGGGCGGAATCAGCCCCAGCATTTT,CASSQDQAGRNQPQHF
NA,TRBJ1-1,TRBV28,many,TGTGCCAGCAGGAAGTCGGGGAACACTGAAGCTTTCTTT,CASRKSGNTEAFF
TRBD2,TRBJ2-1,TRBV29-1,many,TGCAGCGTTGGTGCACGAGCGGGAGGGCCAGGGGAGCAGTTCTTC,CSVGARAGGPGEQFF
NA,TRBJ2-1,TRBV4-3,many,TGCGCCAGCAGCCAAGAGCCTCCGGGAAGGTACAATGAGCAGTTCTTC,CASSQEPPGRYNEQFF
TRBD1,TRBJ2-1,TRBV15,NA,TGTGCCACCAGCAGTATGAAGGGGGCGGAGCAGTTCTTC,CATSSMKGAEQFF
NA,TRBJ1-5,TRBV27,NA,TGTGCCAGCAGGAATAGCAATCAGCCCCAGCATTTT,CASRNSNQPQHF
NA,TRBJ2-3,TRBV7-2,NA,TGTGCCAGCAGCCCCATGATGCAACCAGATACGCAGTATTTT,CASSPMMQPDTQYF
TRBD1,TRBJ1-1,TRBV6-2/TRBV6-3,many,TGTGCCAGCAGCCATCAGGGGGCCAGAACTGAAGCTTTCTTT,CASSHQGARTEAFF
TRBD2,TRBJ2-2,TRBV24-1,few,TGTGCCACCAGTGACCATAGCGGGAGAGGGACCGGGGAGCTGTTTTTT,CATSDHSGRGTGELFF
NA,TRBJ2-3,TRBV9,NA,TGTGCCAGCAGCGGTCCCGACACAGATACGCAGTATTTT,CASSGPDTDTQYF
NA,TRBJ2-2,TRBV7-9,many,TGTGCCAGCAGCCTCCGGGACAAGAACACCGGGGAGCTGTTTTTT,CASSLRDKNTGELFF
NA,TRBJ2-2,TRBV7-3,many,TGTGCCAGCAGCTTAAGTGGGCCCCGCAGCCACACCGGGGAGCTGTTTTTT,CASSLSGPRSHTGELFF
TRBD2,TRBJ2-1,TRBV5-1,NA,TGCGCCAGCAGACGGACTTATAGCGGGGAGACGTTGACGGAGCAGTTCTTC,CASRRTYSGETLTEQFF
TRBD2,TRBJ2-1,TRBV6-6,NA,TGTGCCAGCAACACCGGGACTAGCGGGAGGACGGAGTACAATGAGCAGTTCTTC,CASNTGTSGRTEYNEQFF
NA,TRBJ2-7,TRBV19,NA,TGTGCCAGTAGTATGGACAGCCTCACCTACGAGCAGTACTTC,CASSMDSLTYEQYF
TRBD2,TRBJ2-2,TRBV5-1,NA,TGCGCCAGCAGCTTGGAGGGACTAAACACCGGGGAGCTGTTTTTT,CASSLEGLNTGELFF
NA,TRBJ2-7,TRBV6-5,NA,TGTGCCAGCAGTGACAGGATCTCCTACGAGCAGTACTTC,CASSDRISYEQYF
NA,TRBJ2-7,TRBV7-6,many,TGTGCCAGCAGCCGGGACGGGGCCAACGAGCAGTACTTC,CASSRDGANEQYF
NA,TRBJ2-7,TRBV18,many,TGTGCCAGCTCACCACGGACGGTATACGAGCAGTACTTC,CASSPRTVYEQYF
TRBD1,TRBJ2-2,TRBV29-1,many,TGCAGCGTTTCGGGACAGCAGAACACCGGGGAGCTGTTTTTT,CSVSGQQNTGELFF
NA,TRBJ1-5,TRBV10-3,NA,TGTGCCATCCGGGGCGGCAATCAGCCCCAGCATTTT,CAIRGGNQPQHF
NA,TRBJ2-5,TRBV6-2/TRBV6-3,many,TGTGCCAGCAGTGCCGCATCGATCCAAGAGACCCAGTACTTC,CASSAASIQETQYF
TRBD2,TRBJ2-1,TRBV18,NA,TGTGCCAGCTCACCAGGGAGAGCGGGGGCCTACAATGAGCAGTTCTTC,CASSPGRAGAYNEQFF
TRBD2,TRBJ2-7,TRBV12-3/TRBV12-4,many,TGTGCCAGCAGTTCTGTTGCCCCCGGGACTAGCTCCCACGAGCAGTACTTC,CASSSVAPGTSSHEQYF
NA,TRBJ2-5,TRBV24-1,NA,TGTGCCACCCGCGGGGCGGGCCTCCGAGAGACCCAGTACTTC,CATRGAGLRETQYF
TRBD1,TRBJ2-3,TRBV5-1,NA,TGCGCCAGCAGCCTAGACAGGGTCCCAGATACGCAGTATTTT,CASSLDRVPDTQYF
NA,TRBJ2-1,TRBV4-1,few,TGCGCCAGCAGCCAAGATACGAGGAGTGAGCAGTTCTTC,CASSQDTRSEQFF
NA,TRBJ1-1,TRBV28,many,TGTGCCAGCAGTCATGCGGGGTTGGCCACTGAAGCTTTCTTT,CASSHAGLATEAFF
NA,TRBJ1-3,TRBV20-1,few,TGCAGTGCGTCGTTCCCTTTTGAAAACACCATATATTTT,CSASFPFENTIYF
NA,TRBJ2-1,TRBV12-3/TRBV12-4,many,TGTGCCAGCACCTTAGGAGGGTTCTCCAATGAGCAGTTCTTC,CASTLGGFSNEQFF
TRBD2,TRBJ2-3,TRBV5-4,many,TGTGCCAGCAGCTTGACTAGCGGGATTACAGATACGCAGTATTTT,CASSLTSGITDTQYF
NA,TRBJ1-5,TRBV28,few,TGTGCCAGCACCCCCGGAGGGGGGGCAGGCAATCAGCCCCAGCATTTT,CASTPGGGAGNQPQHF
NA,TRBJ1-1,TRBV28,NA,TGTGCCAGCAGTTCCGTGGTCACTGAAGCTTTCTTT,CASSSVVTEAFF
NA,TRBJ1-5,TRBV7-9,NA,TGTGCCAGCAGCCCTCTTCGTGGGGAAACTCAGCCCCAGCATTTT,CASSPLRGETQPQHF